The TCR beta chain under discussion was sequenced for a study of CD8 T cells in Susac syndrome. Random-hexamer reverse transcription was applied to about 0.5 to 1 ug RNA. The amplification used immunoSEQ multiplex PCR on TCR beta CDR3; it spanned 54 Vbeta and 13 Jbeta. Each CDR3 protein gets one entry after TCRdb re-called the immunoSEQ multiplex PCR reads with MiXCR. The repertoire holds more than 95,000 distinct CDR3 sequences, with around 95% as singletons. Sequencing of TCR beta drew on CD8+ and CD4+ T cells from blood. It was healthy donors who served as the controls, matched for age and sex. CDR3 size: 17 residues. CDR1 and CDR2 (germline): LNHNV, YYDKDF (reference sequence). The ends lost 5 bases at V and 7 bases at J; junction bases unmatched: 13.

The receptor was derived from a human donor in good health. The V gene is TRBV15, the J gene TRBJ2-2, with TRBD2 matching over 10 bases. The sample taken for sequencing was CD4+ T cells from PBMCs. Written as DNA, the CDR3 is TGTGCCACCAGCGATGGCGGGCTAGCGGGAGTTGGCGGGGAGCTGTTTTTT. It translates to CATSDGGLAGVGGELFF.